A selection of T cell receptor beta chains follows, all from one sample in a study of T cell responses to AZD1222 COVID-19 vaccine. Sequencing used immunoSEQ multiplex PCR; TCRdb keeps in-frame clones, though not all of them. The sample has 46,000 or so clones; about three quarters are singletons. The starting material was peripheral blood, obtained on day 0 of AZD1222 vaccination. These TCRs come from an adult in good health. Each CDR3 is given with its conserved first and last residue. The D gene is left open where the match is weak. Clone sizes are given selectively: once, few, many, or a class where the clone is expanded.

>TRBJ2-2|.|TRBV7-2|TRBD2
CASSLGTSGNTGELFF
TGTGCCAGCAGCCTCGGGACTAGCGGGAACACCGGGGAGCTGTTTTTT
>TRBJ2-2|.|TRBV5-4|.
CASSRDFTGELFF
TGTGCCAGCAGCCGGGACTTTACCGGGGAGCTGTTTTTT
>TRBJ2-3|few|TRBV3-1/TRBV3-2|TRBD1
CASSQARGPSTDTQYF
TGTGCCAGCAGCCAAGCAAGGGGGCCCAGCACAGATACGCAGTATTTT
>TRBJ1-3|.|TRBV11-2|.
CASSFHAGNTIYF
TGTGCCAGCAGCTTTCACGCGGGTAACACCATATATTTT
>TRBJ1-2|.|TRBV5-4|TRBD1
CASSQTGGVGYTF
TGTGCCAGCAGCCAGACAGGGGGGGTCGGCTACACCTTC
>TRBJ2-5|few|TRBV7-2|TRBD2
CASSSRPGLVGETQYF
TGTGCCAGCAGCTCGCGACCGGGACTAGTTGGAGAGACCCAGTACTTC
>TRBJ1-3|once|TRBV2|.
CASSGARGGTSGNTIYF
TGTGCCAGCAGTGGAGCAAGGGGCGGAACCTCTGGAAACACCATATATTTT
>TRBJ1-2|once|TRBV11-2|.
CASATGTSSNYGYTF
TGTGCCAGCGCAACAGGGACGTCCTCTAACTATGGCTACACCTTC
>TRBJ2-3|.|TRBV19|.
CASSTDGPTDTQYF
TGTGCCAGTAGTACGGACGGACCCACAGATACGCAGTATTTT
>TRBJ2-5|.|TRBV5-4|TRBD1
CATRTGGMSQETQYF
TGTGCCACCCGGACAGGGGGCATGAGTCAAGAGACCCAGTACTTC
>TRBJ2-7|once|TRBV2|TRBD2
CASSSLAGSYEQYF
TGTGCCAGCAGTTCACTAGCGGGAAGCTACGAGCAGTACTTC
>TRBJ2-5|.|TRBV7-9|TRBD2
CASTSGGKETQYF
TGTGCCAGCACTAGCGGGGGGAAAGAGACCCAGTACTTC
>TRBJ2-3|few|TRBV27|.
CASSFATGGVYTQYF
TGTGCCAGCAGTTTTGCTACGGGGGGCGTATATACGCAGTATTTT
>TRBJ1-6|.|TRBV5-4|.
CASSLEVTANSPLHF
TGTGCCAGCAGCTTGGAGGTGACAGCGAATTCACCCCTCCACTTT
>TRBJ2-3|.|TRBV7-8|.
CASSSRLKDTQYF
TGTGCCAGCAGCTCCCGACTGAAAGATACGCAGTATTTT
>TRBJ1-1|.|TRBV19|.
CASNSGGYTEAFF
TGTGCCAGCAATTCCGGGGGCTACACTGAAGCTTTCTTT
>TRBJ2-1|once|TRBV5-4|.
CASSLVGPSVNEQFF
TGTGCCAGCAGCTTGGTAGGGCCTAGCGTTAATGAGCAGTTCTTC
>TRBJ1-4|.|TRBV4-1|TRBD1
CASSQDRGTANEKLFF
TGCGCCAGCAGCCAAGATCGAGGGACAGCCAATGAAAAACTGTTTTTT
>TRBJ1-6|.|TRBV7-9|TRBD1
CASSPTGANSPLHF
TGTGCCAGCAGCCCGACAGGGGCTAATTCACCCCTCCACTTT
>TRBJ2-5|.|TRBV2|.
CASNPVFQETQYF
TGTGCCAGCAACCCAGTATTCCAAGAGACCCAGTACTTC
>TRBJ2-6|.|TRBV24-1|.
CATSDPGSRANVLTF
TGTGCCACCAGTGATCCAGGGAGTAGGGCCAACGTCCTGACTTTC
>TRBJ2-2|.|TRBV6-4|.
CARCTGYANTGELFF
TGTGCCAGATGCACAGGTTACGCGAACACCGGGGAGCTGTTTTTT
>TRBJ1-5|.|TRBV3-1/TRBV3-2|.
CASSQGGNSNQPQHF
TGTGCCAGCAGCCAAGGTGGGAATAGCAATCAGCCCCAGCATTTT
>TRBJ2-6|.|TRBV28|.
CASSFQSSGANVLTF
TGTGCCAGCAGTTTCCAGAGCTCTGGGGCCAACGTCCTGACTTTC
>TRBJ1-1|.|TRBV5-1|TRBD1
CASSGDRGINTEAFF
TGCGCCAGCAGCGGGGACAGGGGGATAAACACTGAAGCTTTCTTT
>TRBJ2-1|once|TRBV5-4|.
CASSPRTVSNEQFF
TGTGCCAGCAGCCCGCGGACAGTTTCTAATGAGCAGTTCTTC
>TRBJ1-2|.|TRBV16|.
CASSQSGDRLGYGYTF
TGTGCCAGCAGCCAATCGGGAGACAGGTTGGGCTATGGCTACACCTTC
>TRBJ2-7|few|TRBV2|TRBD2
CAIRTSGGYEQYF
TGTGCCATCCGGACTAGCGGGGGATACGAGCAGTACTTC